The 17 T cell receptor beta chains reported below all come from one sample, sequenced in a study of blood T cell repertoires in COVID-19. TCRdb's copy holds only in-frame clones and misses some; the assay was immunoSEQ multiplex PCR. Among 150,000 to 200,000 clones listed, 88% were seen once. The sample taken for sequencing was peripheral blood. The receptors were gathered from a man in his 60s with acute or convalescent COVID-19.

This chain connects TRBV3-1 (or the pseudogene TRBV3-2) to TRBJ2-1; D is unclear. Trimming pared 5 bases from V and 15 bases from J, leaving 17 bases between. This CDR3 region has 12 residues. Germline CDR1 is LGHDT and CDR2 is YNNKEL (reference sequence). CDR3 sequence: CASSSPMLVAFF. The CDR3 nucleotides are TGTGCCAGCAGCTCCCCAATGCTAGTGGCGTTCTTC.

The chain employs TRBV7-3 and TRBJ2-5, with unresolved D. V was shortened by 3 bases and J by 2 bases, with 7 bases between the two germline ends. Per germline, CDR1 SGHTA and CDR2 FQGTGA. The CDR3 consists of 13 residues. The CDR3 is CASSFGGQETQYF. In DNA, the CDR3 is TGTGCCAGCAGCTTTGGCGGACAAGAGACCCAGTACTTC.

The chain joins TRBV5-1 to TRBJ2-1; D might be TRBD2 (6 bases). Germline CDR1 SGHRS, CDR2 YFSETQ. The V gene lost 4 bases and the J gene lost 4 bases, with 18 bases spanning the gap. This CDR3 comprises 16 residues. This CDR3 reads CASSRGNSGLYNEQFF. CDR3 coding DNA: TGCGCCAGCAGCCGAGGAAATAGCGGCCTATACAATGAGCAGTTCTTC.

This clone was observed a handful of times. The J gene is TRBJ1-2, the V gene TRBV7-9; no reliable D call. Trimming cost V 5 bases and J 5 bases, with 12 bases left between them. Germline V CDR1 and CDR2: SEHNR, FQNEAQ (reference sequence). This CDR3 is built from 13 residues. In DNA form, the CDR3 reads TGTGCCAGCAGCCCCCGGGTCGCGTATGGCTACACCTTC. The encoded protein is CASSPRVAYGYTF. The full variable domain, completed using reference TRBV7-9 and TRBJ1-2, is DTGVSQNPRHKITKRGQNVTFRCDPISEHNRLYWYRQTLGQGPEFLTYFQNEAQLEKSRLLSDRFSAERPKGSFSTLEIQRTEQGDSAMYLCASSPRVAYGYTFGSGTRLTVV.

This clone has more than one count but fewer than ten. The chain uses TRBV30 and TRBJ2-7; TRBD2 is a possible D gene (5 bases). The CDR3 extends over 12 amino acids. Germline assignment: CDR1 GTSNPN and CDR2 SVGIG (reference sequence). The V end was cut by 5 bases, the J end by 0 bases, with 8 bases between. The CDR3, as DNA: TGTGCCTGGGGTCGGGGCTCCTACGAGCAGTACTTC. Residues: CAWGRGSYEQYF. The whole variable domain, filled in from reference TRBV30 and TRBJ2-7, reads SQTIHQWPATLVQPVGSPLSLECTVEGTSNPNLYWYRQAAGRGLQLLFYSVGIGQISSEVPQNLSASRPQDRQFILSSKKLLLSDSGFYLCAWGRGSYEQYFGPGTRLTVT.

The count of this clone is one. The J gene is TRBJ2-5, the V gene TRBV2; TRBD2 aligns across 10 bases. The CDR3 spans 16 residues. V shed 4 bases and J 5 bases; nucleotides not matched to a gene: 10. Germline V gives CDR1 SNHLY, CDR2 FYNNEI. The CDR3 region is CASSVSQRGGGETQYF. CDR3 nucleotide sequence: TGTGCCAGCAGTGTCTCCCAGCGGGGGGGCGGCGAGACCCAGTACTTC.

The V gene is TRBV30, the J gene TRBJ2-1; tentative D call: TRBD2 (5 bases). The germline CDR1 and CDR2 sequences are GTSNPN and SVGIG (reference sequence). Trimming left V 0 bases short and J 5 bases short, with 11 bases between. CDR3 length equals 14 residues. The CDR3 reads CAWSVLRRNNEQFF. CDR3 nucleotides: TGTGCCTGGAGTGTCTTACGGAGGAACAATGAGCAGTTCTTC.

The chain uses TRBV9 and TRBJ1-5; TRBD1 might be the D (6 bases). This CDR3 region has 15 residues. Per germline, CDR1 SGDLS and CDR2 YYNGEE. Trimming stripped 5 bases from V and 4 bases from J, with 16 bases between. The CDR3 DNA is TGTGCCAGCAGTGCTAGAGGGGGAAGGAATCAGCCCCAGCATTTT. The encoded protein is CASSARGGRNQPQHF.

CDR3: CASSLRQYQETQYF. The CDR3 DNA reads TGTGCCAGCAGCTTACGACAGTACCAAGAGACCCAGTACTTC. The genes are TRBV5-8 and TRBJ2-5, with D possibly matching TRBD1 (5 bases). The CDR3 covers 14 residues. V was shortened by 2 bases and J by 0 bases, with 8 bases between the two germline ends. CDR1 is SGHTS, CDR2 YDEGEE, per germline.

The chain carries TRBV9 and TRBJ1-1, with D uncertain. The CDR3 has 12 amino acids. The V end lost 4 bases, the J end lost 5 bases, and 9 bases lay between the germline ends. The germline gives CDR1 SGDLS, CDR2 YYNGEE. CDR3 nucleotides: TGTGCCAGCAGCTCCGGTAGAACTGAAGCTTTCTTT. It translates to CASSSGRTEAFF.

The rearrangement uses TRBV7-8 and TRBJ1-5; 9 nucleotides agree with TRBD1. J lost 2 bases, V lost 1 base, and 3 bases had no gene match. The CDR3 spans 16 residues. The V gene's germline CDR1 is SGHVS and CDR2 FQNEAQ. The CDR3 spells CASSLGYRGRNQPQHF. Written as DNA, the CDR3 is TGTGCCAGCAGCTTAGGCTACAGGGGGCGCAATCAGCCCCAGCATTTT.

The genes are TRBV24-1 and TRBJ1-2, with 7 nucleotides matching TRBD1. Trimming removed 5 bases from V and 8 bases from J; junction bases left unmatched: 7. Germline V gene lookup returns CDR1 KGHDR and CDR2 SFDVKD. The CDR3 totals 13 residues. CDR3 DNA sequence: TGTGCCACCAGTGGTAGGGCAGGGGGAGGCTACACCTTC. Protein product: CATSGRAGGGYTF.

V usage is TRBV6-5 and J usage is TRBJ1-1; D is undetermined. The CDR3 has 13 amino acids. The ends were cut back, 4 bases at V and 1 base at J, with 7 bases in the middle. Germline CDR1 MNHEY, CDR2 SVGAGI. CDR3 nucleotides: TGTGCCAGCAGTTTCAGGCGGAACACTGAAGCTTTCTTT. It specifies CASSFRRNTEAFF.

The chain uses TRBV6-2 or TRBV6-3 and TRBJ1-1; unclear D gene. With 2 bases removed from V and 10 bases from J, the gap between germline ends came to 8 bases. Germline V gives CDR1 MNHEY, CDR2 SVGEGT. This CDR3 comprises 11 residues. CDR3 amino acids: CASSYGSGAFF. The CDR3 bases are TGTGCCAGCAGTTACGGCTCGGGAGCTTTCTTT.

V gene TRBV19 combines with J gene TRBJ2-5, with 9 bases aligning to TRBD1. The trim removed 5 bases at V and 5 bases at J, leaving 9 bases unmatched. From germline, CDR1 is LNHDA and CDR2 SQIVND (reference sequence). CDR3 length: 15 amino acids. The CDR3 region is CASSAGQGREETQYF. For the CDR3, the DNA is TGTGCCAGTAGTGCTGGACAGGGGCGGGAGGAGACCCAGTACTTC.

The V and J genes are TRBV7-9 and TRBJ1-1; maybe TRBD1 (6 bases). Trimming pared 6 bases from V and 5 bases from J, leaving 13 bases between. In germline, CDR1 is SEHNR, CDR2 FQNEAQ (reference sequence). The CDR3 sequence is 13 residues long. Written as DNA, the CDR3 is TGTGCCAGCAGTCTACAGGGTAGAACTGAAGCTTTCTTT. Its translation: CASSLQGRTEAFF.

A word on this clone: The junction and the germline gene differ at one end; a read error may be behind it. The chain uses TRBV6-5 and TRBJ1-3; no firm D call. CDR1 is MNHEY and CDR2 is SVGAGI in the germline V gene. The CDR3 runs 12 residues. The CDR3 loop is CASSHSGNTIYF. The CDR3 coding sequence is TGTGCCAGCAGTCACTCTGGAAACACCATATATTTT.